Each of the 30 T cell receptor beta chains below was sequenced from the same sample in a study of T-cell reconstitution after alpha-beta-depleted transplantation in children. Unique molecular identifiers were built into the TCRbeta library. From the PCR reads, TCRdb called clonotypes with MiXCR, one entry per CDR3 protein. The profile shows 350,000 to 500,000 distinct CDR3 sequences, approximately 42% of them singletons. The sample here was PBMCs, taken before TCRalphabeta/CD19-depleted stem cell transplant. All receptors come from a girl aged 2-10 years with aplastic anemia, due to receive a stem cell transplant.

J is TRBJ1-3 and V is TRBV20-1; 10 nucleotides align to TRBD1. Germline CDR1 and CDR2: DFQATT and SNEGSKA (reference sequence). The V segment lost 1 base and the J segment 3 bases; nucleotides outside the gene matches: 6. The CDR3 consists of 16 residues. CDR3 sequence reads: CSARVPGQGSGNTIYF. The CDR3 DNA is TGCAGTGCTAGAGTCCCGGGACAGGGGAGTGGAAACACCATATATTTT.

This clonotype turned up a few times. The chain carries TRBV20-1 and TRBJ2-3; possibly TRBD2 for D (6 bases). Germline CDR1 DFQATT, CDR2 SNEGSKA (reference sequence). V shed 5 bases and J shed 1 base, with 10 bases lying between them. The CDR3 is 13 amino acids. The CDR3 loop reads CSAWDSGTDTQYF. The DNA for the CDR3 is TGCAGTGCTTGGGACTCTGGCACAGATACGCAGTATTTT.

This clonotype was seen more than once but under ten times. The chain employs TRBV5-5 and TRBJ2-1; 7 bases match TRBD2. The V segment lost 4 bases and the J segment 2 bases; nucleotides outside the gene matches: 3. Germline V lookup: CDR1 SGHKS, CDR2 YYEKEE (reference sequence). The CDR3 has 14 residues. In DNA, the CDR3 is TGTGCCAGCAGCCCCGGGGGGACCTACAATGAGCAGTTCTTC. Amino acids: CASSPGGTYNEQFF.

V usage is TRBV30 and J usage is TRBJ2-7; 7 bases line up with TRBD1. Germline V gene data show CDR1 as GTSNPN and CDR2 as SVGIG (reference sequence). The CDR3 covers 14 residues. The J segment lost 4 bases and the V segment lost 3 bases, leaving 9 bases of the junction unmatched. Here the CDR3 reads CAWRYIGGLYEQYF. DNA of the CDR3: TGTGCCTGGAGGTATATAGGGGGCTTGTACGAGCAGTACTTC.

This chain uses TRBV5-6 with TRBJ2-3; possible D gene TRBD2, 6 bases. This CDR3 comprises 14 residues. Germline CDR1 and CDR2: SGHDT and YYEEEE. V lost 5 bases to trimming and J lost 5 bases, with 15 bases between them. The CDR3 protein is CASSWGDQRDTQYF. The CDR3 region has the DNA TGTGCCAGCAGTTGGGGGGACCAAAGAGATACGCAGTATTTT. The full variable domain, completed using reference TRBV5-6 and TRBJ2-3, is DAGVTQSPTHLIKTRGQQVTLRCSPKSGHDTVSWYQQALGQGPQFIFQYYEEEERQRGNFPDRFSGHQFPNYSSELNVNALLLGDSALYLCASSWGDQRDTQYFGPGTRLTVL.

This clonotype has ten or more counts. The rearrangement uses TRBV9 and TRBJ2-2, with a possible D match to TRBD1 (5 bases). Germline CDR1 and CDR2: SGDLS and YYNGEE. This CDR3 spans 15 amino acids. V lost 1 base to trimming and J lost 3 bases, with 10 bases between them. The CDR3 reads CASSVMAGHTGELFF. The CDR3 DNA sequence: TGTGCCAGCAGCGTAATGGCAGGGCACACCGGGGAGCTGTTTTTT.

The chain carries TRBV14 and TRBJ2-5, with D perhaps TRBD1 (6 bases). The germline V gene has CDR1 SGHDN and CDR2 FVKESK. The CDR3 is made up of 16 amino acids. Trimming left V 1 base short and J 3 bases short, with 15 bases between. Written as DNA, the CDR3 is TGTGCCAGCAGCCAAGGCGGAGGACAGAAGGAAGAGACCCAGTACTTC. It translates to CASSQGGGQKEETQYF.

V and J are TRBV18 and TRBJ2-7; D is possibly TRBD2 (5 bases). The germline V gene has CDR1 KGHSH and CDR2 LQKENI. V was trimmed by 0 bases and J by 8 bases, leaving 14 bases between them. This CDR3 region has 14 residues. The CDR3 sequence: CASSPPDRGGQQYF. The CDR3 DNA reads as TGTGCCAGCTCACCACCGGATAGAGGAGGCCAGCAGTACTTC. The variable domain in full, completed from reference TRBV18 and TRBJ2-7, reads NAGVMQNPRHLVRRRGQEARLRCSPMKGHSHVYWYRQLPEEGLKFMVYLQKENIIDESGMPKERFSAEFPKEGPSILRIQQVVRGDSAAYFCASSPPDRGGQQYFGPGTRLTVT.

The CDR3 reads CASSWRASQPQHF. The CDR3 DNA sequence: TGTGCCAGCAGCTGGAGGGCCAGTCAGCCCCAGCATTTT. The gene calls are TRBV11-2 and TRBJ1-5; D not resolved. This CDR3 is built from 13 residues. From germline, CDR1 is SGHAT and CDR2 FQNNGV. V lost 4 bases and J 6 bases, leaving 10 bases between the germline ends.

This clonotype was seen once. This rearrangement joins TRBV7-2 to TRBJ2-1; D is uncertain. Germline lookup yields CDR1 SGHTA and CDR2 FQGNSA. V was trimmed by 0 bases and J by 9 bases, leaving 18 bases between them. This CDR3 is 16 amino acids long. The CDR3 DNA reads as TGTGCCAGCAGCTTAGCGCTGGGTAGCCGAGGCTTTGAGCAGTTCTTC. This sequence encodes CASSLALGSRGFEQFF.

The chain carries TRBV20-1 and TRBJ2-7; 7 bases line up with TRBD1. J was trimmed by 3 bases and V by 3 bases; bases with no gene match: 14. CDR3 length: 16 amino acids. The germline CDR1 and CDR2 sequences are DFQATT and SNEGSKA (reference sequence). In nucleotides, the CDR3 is TGCAGTGCTAGGGGGGCCAGGGACAGCCCCAGCTACGAGCAGTACTTC. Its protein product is CSARGARDSPSYEQYF.

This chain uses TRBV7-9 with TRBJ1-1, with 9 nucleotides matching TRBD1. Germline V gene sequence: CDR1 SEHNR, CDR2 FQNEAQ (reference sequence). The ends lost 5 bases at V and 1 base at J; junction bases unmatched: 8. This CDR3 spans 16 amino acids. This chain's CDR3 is CASSPGTGIGNTEAFF. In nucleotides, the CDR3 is TGTGCCAGCAGCCCCGGGACAGGGATTGGGAACACTGAAGCTTTCTTT.

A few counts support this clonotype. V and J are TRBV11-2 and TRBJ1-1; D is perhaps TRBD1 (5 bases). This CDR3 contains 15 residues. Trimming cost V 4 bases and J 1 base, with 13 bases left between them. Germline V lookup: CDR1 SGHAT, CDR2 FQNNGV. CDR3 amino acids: CASSSLGAANTEAFF. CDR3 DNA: TGTGCCAGCAGCTCGCTCGGGGCGGCGAACACTGAAGCTTTCTTT.

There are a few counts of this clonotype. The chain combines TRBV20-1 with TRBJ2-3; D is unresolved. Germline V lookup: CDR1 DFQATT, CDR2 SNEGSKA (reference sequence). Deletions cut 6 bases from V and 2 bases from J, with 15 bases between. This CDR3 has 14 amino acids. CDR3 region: CSARRVPNTDTQYF. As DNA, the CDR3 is TGCAGTGCAAGACGGGTCCCAAACACAGATACGCAGTATTTT.

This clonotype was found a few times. CDR3 sequence: CASSQEVQGWETQYF. DNA for the CDR3: TGTGCCAGCAGCCAAGAAGTTCAGGGTTGGGAGACCCAGTACTTC. The rearrangement joins TRBV4-2 to TRBJ2-5; TRBD1 might be the D (5 bases). The V gene lost 0 bases and the J gene lost 5 bases, with 13 bases spanning the gap. Looked up from germline, CDR1 is LGHNA and CDR2 is YNFKEQ. The CDR3 has 15 residues.

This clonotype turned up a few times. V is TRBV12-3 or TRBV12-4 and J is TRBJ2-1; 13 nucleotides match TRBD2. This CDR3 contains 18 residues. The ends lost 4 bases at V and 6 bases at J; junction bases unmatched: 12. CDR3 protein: CASSSPRLAGGSANEQFF. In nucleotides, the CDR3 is TGTGCCAGCAGTTCCCCTCGACTAGCGGGAGGTTCGGCCAATGAGCAGTTCTTC.

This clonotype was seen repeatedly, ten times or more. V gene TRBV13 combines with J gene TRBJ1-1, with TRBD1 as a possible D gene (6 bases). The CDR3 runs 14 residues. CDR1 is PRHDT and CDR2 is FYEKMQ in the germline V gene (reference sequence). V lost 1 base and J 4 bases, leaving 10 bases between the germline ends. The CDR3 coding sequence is TGTGCCAGCAGCTTAGCTGGAGGGGGCACTGAAGCTTTCTTT. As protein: CASSLAGGGTEAFF.

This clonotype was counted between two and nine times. The CDR3 coding sequence is TGTGCCACCTCCCAAACACCGGGACTAGCGGGAGCCGGGGCCAACGTCCTGACTTTC. It is translated as CATSQTPGLAGAGANVLTF. This sequence joins TRBV3-1 and TRBJ2-6, with 14 bases matching TRBD2. Germline V gene data show CDR1 as LGHDT and CDR2 as YNNKEL (reference sequence). The CDR3 contains 19 residues. V lost 10 bases, J lost 4 bases, and 15 bases stayed unmatched.

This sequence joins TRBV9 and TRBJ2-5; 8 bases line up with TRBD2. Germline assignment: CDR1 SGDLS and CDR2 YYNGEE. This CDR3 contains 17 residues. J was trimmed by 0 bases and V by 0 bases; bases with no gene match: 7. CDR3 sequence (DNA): TGTGCCAGCAGCGTAGGGGGAAGCGGGAGTAACCAAGAGACCCAGTACTTC. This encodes CASSVGGSGSNQETQYF.

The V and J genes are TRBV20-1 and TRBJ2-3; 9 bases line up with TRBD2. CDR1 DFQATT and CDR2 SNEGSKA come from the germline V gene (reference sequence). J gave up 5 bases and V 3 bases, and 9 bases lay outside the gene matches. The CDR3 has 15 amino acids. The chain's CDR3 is CSASISGGTVDTQYF. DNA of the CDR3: TGCAGTGCTAGTATTAGCGGGGGAACGGTAGATACGCAGTATTTT.

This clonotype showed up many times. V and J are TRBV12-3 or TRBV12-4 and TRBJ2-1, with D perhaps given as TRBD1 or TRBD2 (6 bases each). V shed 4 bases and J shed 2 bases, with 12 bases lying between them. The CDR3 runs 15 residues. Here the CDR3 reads CASSYKGGTYNEQFF. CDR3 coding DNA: TGTGCCAGCAGTTACAAGGGGGGTACCTACAATGAGCAGTTCTTC.

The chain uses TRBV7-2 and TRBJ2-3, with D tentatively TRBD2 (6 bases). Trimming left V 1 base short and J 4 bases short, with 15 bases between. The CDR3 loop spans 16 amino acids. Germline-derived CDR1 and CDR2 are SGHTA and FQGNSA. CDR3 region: CASSLVGTLGPDTQYF. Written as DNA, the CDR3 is TGTGCCAGCAGCTTAGTGGGGACTTTGGGCCCAGATACGCAGTATTTT.

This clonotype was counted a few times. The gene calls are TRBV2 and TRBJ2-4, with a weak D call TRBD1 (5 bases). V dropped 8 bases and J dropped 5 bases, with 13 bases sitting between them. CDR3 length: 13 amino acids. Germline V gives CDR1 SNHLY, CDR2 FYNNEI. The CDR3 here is CASPRDRQNIQYF. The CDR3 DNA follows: TGTGCCAGCCCCCGAGACAGACAAAACATTCAGTACTTC.

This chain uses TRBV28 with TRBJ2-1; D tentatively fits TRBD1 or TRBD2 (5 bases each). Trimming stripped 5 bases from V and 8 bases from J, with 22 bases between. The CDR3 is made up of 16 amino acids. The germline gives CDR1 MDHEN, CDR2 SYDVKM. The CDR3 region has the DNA TGTGCCAGCAGTCTAATCTCGGGACCGTGGACCCATGAGCAGTTCTTC. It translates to CASSLISGPWTHEQFF.

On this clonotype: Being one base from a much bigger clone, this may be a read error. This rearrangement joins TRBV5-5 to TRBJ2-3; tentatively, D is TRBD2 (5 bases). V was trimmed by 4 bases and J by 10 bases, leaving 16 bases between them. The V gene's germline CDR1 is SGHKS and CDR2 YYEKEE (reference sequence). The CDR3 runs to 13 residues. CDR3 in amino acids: CASSLVGEASQYF. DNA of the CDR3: TGTGCCAGCAGCCTTGTCGGGGAAGCATCGCAGTATTTT. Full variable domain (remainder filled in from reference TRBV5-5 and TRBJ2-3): DAGVTQSPTHLIKTRGQQVTLRCSPISGHKSVSWYQQVLGQGPQFIFQYYEKEERGRGNFPDRFSARQFPNYSSELNVNALLLGDSALYLCASSLVGEASQYFGPGTRLTVL.

Here the CDR3 reads CASAPTSGRSDTQYF. CDR3 nucleotide sequence: TGTGCCAGCGCTCCCACTAGCGGGAGGTCAGATACGCAGTATTTT. The chain joins TRBV7-2 to TRBJ2-3; TRBD2 agrees at 12 bases. Germline assignment: CDR1 SGHTA and CDR2 FQGNSA. The CDR3 is made up of 15 amino acids. Germline trimming cut 8 bases from V and 4 bases from J; bases unmatched to any gene: 7.

CDR3 nucleotides: TGTGCCAGCAGCTTAGCAGGACTAGCGGGGGGGGGCTACAATGAGCAGTTCTTC. Translation: CASSLAGLAGGGYNEQFF. The genes are TRBV7-3 and TRBJ2-1, with 15 nucleotides matching TRBD2. CDR1 SGHTA and CDR2 FQGTGA come from the germline V gene. After removal of 2 bases from V and 3 bases from J, the junction contained 5 bases not matched to a gene. This CDR3 contains 18 residues.

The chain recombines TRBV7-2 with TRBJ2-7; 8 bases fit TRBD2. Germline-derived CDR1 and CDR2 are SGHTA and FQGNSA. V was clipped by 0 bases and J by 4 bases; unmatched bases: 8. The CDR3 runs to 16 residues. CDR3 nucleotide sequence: TGTGCCAGCAGCTTAGCCCCCCCGGGAGGGGGGTACGAGCAGTACTTC. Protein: CASSLAPPGGGYEQYF.

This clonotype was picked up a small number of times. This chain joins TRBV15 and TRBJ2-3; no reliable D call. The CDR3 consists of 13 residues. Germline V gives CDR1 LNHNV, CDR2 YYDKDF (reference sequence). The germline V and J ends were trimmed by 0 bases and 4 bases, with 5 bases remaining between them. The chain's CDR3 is CATSRDAADTQYF. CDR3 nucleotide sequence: TGTGCCACCAGCAGAGATGCGGCAGATACGCAGTATTTT.

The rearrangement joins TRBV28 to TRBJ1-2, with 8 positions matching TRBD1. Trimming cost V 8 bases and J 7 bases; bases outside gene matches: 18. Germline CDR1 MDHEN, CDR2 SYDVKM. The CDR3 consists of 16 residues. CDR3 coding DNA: TGTGCCAGCGGATCCCCGGGACAGGACCTTGGGAGTGGCTACACCTTC. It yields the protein CASGSPGQDLGSGYTF.